This is a list of T cell receptor beta chains from one sample in a study of metastatic and nonmetastatic thyroid tumors. TCRdb re-called the PCR reads through MiXCR. The sample contains tens of thousands of clones, roughly a sixth of which appear only once. Sequencing input: blood. These receptor sequences come from a female donor with papillary thyroid cancer or a benign thyroid nodule (not recorded which). Some clones in this sample may be carry-over from other donors' samples. Both conserved end residues are part of each CDR3. D genes are given only for firm matches. The size field is filled for only some rows; it gives once, few, many or a size class.

TRBJ1-2	TRBV28	TRBD1	many	CASSLGGGLDGYTF	TGTGCCAGCAGTTTGGGAGGGGGCCTGGATGGCTACACCTTC
TRBJ2-7	TRBV6-1	.	.	CASRDENYEQYF	TGTGCCAGCCGGGACGAAAACTACGAGCAGTACTTC
TRBJ1-3	TRBV28	.	many	CASSLRGRGGNTIYF	TGTGCCAGCAGTTTACGTGGGCGCGGTGGAAACACCATATATTTT
TRBJ2-7	TRBV7-2	.	medium-sized	CASSPGQWYEQYF	TGTGCCAGCAGCCCTGGACAGTGGTACGAGCAGTACTTC
TRBJ2-3	TRBV2	.	.	CASSYWGIRGYSTDTQYF	TGTGCCAGCAGTTACTGGGGGATTAGGGGGTATAGCACAGATACGCAGTATTTT
TRBJ2-7	TRBV5-6	.	many	CASSSYYEQYF	TGTGCCAGCAGCTCGTACTACGAGCAGTACTTC
TRBJ2-7	TRBV12-3/TRBV12-4	.	.	CASSLGIGGTYEQYF	TGTGCCAGCAGTTTAGGGATTGGGGGAACCTACGAGCAGTACTTC
TRBJ1-1	TRBV15	.	many	CATSGRVFRDTEAFF	TGTGCCACCAGCGGCAGGGTTTTTCGGGACACTGAAGCTTTCTTT
TRBJ2-5	TRBV24-1	.	many	CATSDPYPQETQYF	TGTGCCACCAGTGACCCATACCCCCAAGAGACCCAGTACTTC
TRBJ2-3	TRBV15	.	few	CATSGSRSEDTQYF	TGTGCCACCAGCGGAAGTAGGTCCGAAGATACGCAGTATTTT
TRBJ2-3	TRBV6-1	.	many	CASTKQGWTDTQYF	TGTGCCAGCACCAAACAGGGTTGGACAGATACGCAGTATTTT
TRBJ2-3	TRBV20-1	.	many	CSARGPGALTDTQYF	TGCAGTGCTAGAGGCCCGGGAGCACTCACAGATACGCAGTATTTT
TRBJ2-7	TRBV28	.	many	CASSTPGISGYEQYF	TGTGCCAGCAGCACCCCAGGGATTTCGGGCTACGAGCAGTACTTC
TRBJ1-4	TRBV19	.	many	CASSTIARATNEKLFF	TGTGCCAGTAGTACCATCGCCCGTGCAACTAATGAAAAACTGTTTTTT
TRBJ2-1	TRBV7-2	TRBD2	many	CASSPRLARNEQFF	TGTGCCAGCAGCCCGAGACTAGCTAGGAATGAGCAGTTCTTC
TRBJ2-7	TRBV7-8	.	many	CASSPPWKGAQEQYF	TGTGCCAGCAGCCCCCCATGGAAGGGAGCTCAAGAGCAGTACTTC
TRBJ2-5	TRBV5-5	.	many	CASSLAETQYF	TGTGCCAGCAGCTTGGCAGAGACCCAGTACTTC
TRBJ1-5	TRBV6-1	.	.	CARSENSNKPQHF	TGTGCCAGAAGTGAAAACAGCAATAAGCCCCAGCATTTT
TRBJ2-3	TRBV12-3/TRBV12-4	TRBD2	many	CASSLPSGSTDTQYF	TGTGCCAGCAGTTTACCTAGCGGGAGCACAGATACGCAGTATTTT
TRBJ1-5	TRBV19	.	.	CASSMNSNQPQHF	TGTGCCAGTAGTATGAATAGCAATCAGCCCCAGCATTTT